The source of this T cell receptor beta chain is a study of CD8+ T cells in alopecia areata (dated by TCRdb to 2016 to 2018). For the study in its entirety: In both human patients and the C3H/HeJ mouse model, the study applied high-throughput TCRbeta sequencing to look at T cell clonal expansion in alopecia areata. In humans, TCRbeta sequencing was performed on scalp tissue and on sorted CD4+ and CD8+ peripheral blood T cells from healthy controls and from patients with patchy or totalis/universalis alopecia areata. Scalp clonality was compared across normal scalp (n=4), patchy alopecia areata scalp (n=8), and alopecia totalis/universalis scalp (n=8). RNA came from the PAXgene miRNA kit for fixed scalp, the miRNeasy kit for PBMCs, and the RNeasy kit for mouse skin. TCRbeta CDR3 regions were amplified by immunoSEQ multiplex PCR with 35 Vbeta forward and 13 Jbeta reverse primers.

Comments on this clone: It lacks a known antigen. No base quality information exists; no much larger clone differs at one position.

Counted from cysteine to phenylalanine, this CDR3 has 15 amino acids. CDR3 DNA only is kept here, 45 bases in frame from base 1. V ends up 4 bases short and J 4 bases short, with an unmatched junction base count of 7. Based on the germline V gene (reference sequence), the CDR1 and CDR2 sequences are SEHNR and FQNEAQ. Libraries came from the immunoSEQ multiplex PCR assay. For TCR sequencing, RNA was extracted from every sample and reverse transcribed into cDNA to serve as template. SuperScript III was used to make first-strand cDNA, primed with a 2:1 mix of oligo-dT and random hexamers. A synthetic immune receptor repertoire was used to gauge amplification bias, and whatever bias remained was removed computationally. The original pipeline was this. Raw reads were preprocessed to remove errors, and CDR3 was defined by IMGT conventions from the conserved cysteine to phenylalanine. Clonality was computed by normalizing Shannon entropy by log2 of the number of productive unique TCRs and subtracting the result from 1. Scalp TCRbeta sequences were cross-referenced with sorted blood CD4 and CD8 repertoires so that the CD4 or CD8 identity of scalp clones could be inferred. The immuneACCESS repertoire file appears here via TCRdb, limited to in-frame rearrangements. These files lack a portion of the clones; in checked studies, under half of the deficit traces to unresolved V genes, and the cause of the others is not known. That table is the source of V, J and clone size, and D and trimming were worked out from the DNA. Across this sample there are approximately 58,000 clones, with 44% seen only once. In total, the top ten clones hold about 53% of the sample.

General conclusions and limits of the study: Resident alphabeta T cells in normal human skin are also sequenced, complicating scalp TCR repertoire analysis, unlike mouse skin dominated by gammadelta T cells. Compared with normal scalp, lesional scalp, particularly in alopecia totalis/universalis, had higher clonality and more expanded CD8+ clones, which suggests antigenic drive. TCR sequences shared between patients were less clear than in mice, possibly partly because of HLA diversity in the patient population.

From alopecia areata patients, peripheral blood was collected along with lesional scalp punch biopsies. After PBMCs were isolated by density centrifugation and stained for CD3, CD4 and CD8, a FACSAria was used to sort CD4+ and CD8+ T cells. As part of a multicenter biomarker study, untreated alopecia areata patients were recruited. Blood CD8+ T cells from a few biomarker-study patients were further sorted into NKG2D-low and NKG2D-high fractions. Material: NKG2D-low CD8+ T cells sorted from blood. The sample's cell subset or site label, in plain terms: sorted CD8+ NKG2D-low blood T cells. The sequence joins TRBV7-9 to TRBJ2-3, and 8 junctional nucleotides match TRBD1. The TCR originated in a human donor with alopecia areata. The CDR3 here reads CASSSGWTGPDTQYF. In nucleotide form, the sequence is TGTGCCAGCAGCTCGGGATGGACAGGGCCAGATACGCAGTATTTT.